This T cell receptor (beta chain) was documented in a study of blood T cell repertoires in COVID-19. Across the whole study: From the United States, Italy and Spain came samples of acute and convalescent COVID-19.

Produced via immunoSEQ multiplex PCR; TCRdb's table is partial and in-frame only. The sample comprises about 300,000 clones, about 90% of which are singletons, and under 3.5% rests with the top ten. Within 2 weeks before study entry, exposed participants met a COVID-19 case. CDR1 is LNHDA and CDR2 is SQIVND in the germline V gene (reference sequence). V was pared by 6 bases and J by 4 bases, with 13 bases between. The CDR3 consists of 14 residues. The rearrangement links TRBV19 to TRBJ1-3; D is possibly TRBD1 (6 bases). The specimen was PBMCs or T cells enriched from blood (not recorded which). This clonotype was obtained from a woman between 50 and 59 years old who had been exposed to COVID-19. The CDR3 coding sequence is TGTGCCAGTAGGCCCAGGGGTGGCGGAAACACCATATATTTT. It encodes CASRPRGGGNTIYF. The full variable domain, in which reference TRBV19 and TRBJ1-3 provide the parts outside the CDR3, is DGGITQSPKYLFRKEGQNVTLSCEQNLNHDAMYWYRQDPGQGLRLIYYSQIVNDFQKGDIAEGYSVSREKKESFPLTVTSAQKNPTAFYLCASRPRGGGNTIYFGEGSWLTVV.